Below are 9 T cell receptor beta chains sequenced from a single sample in a study of shared clonotypes between healthy human individuals. Assay used: immunoSEQ multiplex PCR; TCRdb lists only in-frame clones, some missing. The table has millions of clones, 85% to 95% seen once. Sequencing was carried out using naive CD4+ T cells sorted from blood. Subset meaning: CD45RA+ positively selected. The receptors originated from a young man in good health.

J is TRBJ2-2 and V is TRBV5-6; D not resolved. Trimming took off 4 bases at V and 4 bases at J, with 11 bases between the two ends. From germline, CDR1 is SGHDT and CDR2 YYEEEE. This CDR3 region has 14 residues. The CDR3 loop is CASSPELRTGELFF. The CDR3 region has the DNA TGTGCCAGCAGCCCCGAGTTACGCACCGGGGAGCTGTTTTTT.

Only one count was recorded for this clone. The chain uses TRBV18 and TRBJ1-2; 7 nucleotides align to TRBD1. V shed 3 bases and J 7 bases; nucleotides not matched to a gene: 11. The CDR3 runs 15 residues. CDR1 and CDR2 (germline): KGHSH, LQKENI. The CDR3: CASSPQFGTERGYTF. CDR3 in DNA: TGTGCCAGCTCACCTCAATTCGGGACAGAACGTGGCTACACCTTC.

The chain combines TRBV30 with TRBJ1-1, with D possibly being TRBD1 (5 bases). V dropped 8 bases and J dropped 1 base, with 14 bases sitting between them. This CDR3 has 13 amino acids. Germline V lookup: CDR1 GTSNPN, CDR2 SVGIG (reference sequence). This CDR3 reads CAGRAGRNTEAFF. CDR3 nucleotide sequence: TGTGCCGGACGAGCAGGGAGGAACACTGAAGCTTTCTTT. Full variable domain (missing parts from reference TRBV30 and TRBJ1-1): SQTIHQWPATLVQPVGSPLSLECTVEGTSNPNLYWYRQAAGRGLQLLFYSVGIGQISSEVPQNLSASRPQDRQFILSSKKLLLSDSGFYLCAGRAGRNTEAFFGQGTRLTVV.

The CDR3 sequence is CASSPSALSSGEQYF. The CDR3 DNA reads TGTGCCAGCTCACCCTCAGCACTCAGTTCAGGGGAGCAGTACTTC. The rearrangement uses TRBV18 and TRBJ2-7; possible D gene TRBD1, 5 bases. Germline lookup yields CDR1 KGHSH and CDR2 LQKENI. The CDR3 sequence is 15 residues long. Trimming left V 3 bases short and J 7 bases short, with 19 bases between.

This clone is a singleton in its sample. The sample contains more than one DNA sequence encoding this CDR3. The rearrangement uses TRBV30 and TRBJ2-7, with D uncertain. CDR1 and CDR2 (germline): GTSNPN, SVGIG (reference sequence). The CDR3 is made up of 13 amino acids. Trimming stripped 1 base from V and 1 base from J, with 8 bases between. CDR3 DNA: TGTGCCTGGAGTGGTGGTTTTTCCTACGAGCAGTACTTC. It is translated as CAWSGGFSYEQYF.

J is TRBJ2-5 and V is TRBV5-1, with 12 bases lining up with TRBD1. The CDR3 covers 17 residues. The V gene's germline CDR1 is SGHRS and CDR2 YFSETQ. V shed 0 bases, J shed 4 bases, and the junction held 7 bases outside the gene matches. CDR3 sequence (DNA): TGCGCCAGCAGCTTGGCGTGGGGACAGGGGGCCCCAGAGACCCAGTACTTC. Amino acids: CASSLAWGQGAPETQYF.

The chain links TRBV7-2 to TRBJ2-1; D gene uncertain. V lost 5 bases to trimming and J lost 4 bases, with 6 bases between them. This CDR3 has 12 residues. The germline V gene has CDR1 SGHTA and CDR2 FQGNSA. The CDR3 protein is CASSELYNEQFF. In nucleotides, the CDR3 is TGTGCCAGCAGCGAGTTGTACAATGAGCAGTTCTTC.

The J gene is TRBJ2-2, the V gene TRBV14; 7 bases match TRBD2. In germline, CDR1 is SGHDN, CDR2 FVKESK. This CDR3 is 15 amino acids long. V gave up 2 bases and J gave up 7 bases; unmatched junction bases: 7. The CDR3 loop is CASSQLLAANGELFF. The CDR3 nucleotides are TGTGCCAGCAGCCAACTCCTAGCGGCGAACGGGGAGCTGTTTTTT.

The CDR3 coding sequence is TGTGCCAGCAGCGCTCTTGCCCGGGGCCTAATGGTAGATACGCAGTATTTT. It codes for CASSALARGLMVDTQYF. The genes are TRBV9 and TRBJ2-3, with D possibly being TRBD1 or TRBD2 (5 bases each). The CDR3 sequence is 17 residues long. Germline V gene data show CDR1 as SGDLS and CDR2 as YYNGEE. Trimming removed 3 bases at V and 5 bases at J, with 22 bases between.